This TCR beta chain was recovered during a study of cytotoxic CD8 clonotypes in ibrutinib-treated CLL. Overall study findings and caveats: Baseline clonality, higher than in age-matched healthy donors, tracked circulating CD8+ T-cell counts. Sustained-remission and progressing patients' sampling times differed.

As for this clone: The target antigen is unknown.

Only in-frame clones appear in the TCRdb table, and some are missing; sequencing was by immunoSEQ multiplex PCR. The sample records more than 200,000 clones, around 70% being singletons. The ends lost 0 bases at V and 8 bases at J; junction bases unmatched: 9. Germline CDR1 and CDR2: SGHRS and YFSETQ. The CDR3 consists of 16 residues. The source material was PBMCs, sampled after 24 months of ibrutinib treatment. The TCR was taken from a human donor with chronic lymphocytic leukemia. The rearrangement joins TRBV5-1 to TRBJ2-1, with TRBD2 identical over 9 bases. CDR3: CASSLAVSGRHDEQFF. CDR3 sequence (DNA): TGCGCCAGCAGCTTGGCGGTGAGCGGGAGGCACGATGAGCAGTTCTTC. The full variable domain, completed using reference TRBV5-1 and TRBJ2-1, is KAGVTQTPRYLIKTRGQQVTLSCSPISGHRSVSWYQQTPGQGLQFLFEYFSETQRNKGNFPGRFSGRQFSNSRSEMNVSTLELGDSALYLCASSLAVSGRHDEQFFGPGTRLTVL.